Described below is a single T cell receptor beta chain sequence and its context. This CDR3 comprises 16 residues. Germline lookup yields CDR1 SGHTA and CDR2 FQGNSA. Trimming took 6 bases from V and 3 from J, leaving 20 bases between them. The protocol was immunoSEQ multiplex PCR, while the TCRdb copy is restricted to in-frame clones and leaves out a portion. Of 100,000 to 150,000 clones in the sample, less than 90% are singletons; the top ten hold 8% to 9%. This record belongs to a study of identifying expanded T cells in peripheral blood. Material: blood. The rearrangement uses TRBV7-2 and TRBJ1-2; the D is unclear. The sequence derives from a person aged 18-69 years in good health. DNA of the CDR3: TGTGCCAGCAGTTCCTCGGAGGACGGTACTGACTATGGCTACACCTTC. Protein sequence: CASSSSEDGTDYGYTF. Using reference TRBV7-2 and TRBJ1-2 for the parts outside the CDR3, the full variable domain is GAGVSQSPSNKVTEKGKDVELRCDPISGHTALYWYRQSLGQGLEFLIYFQGNSAPDKSGLPSDRFSAERTGGSVSTLTIQRTQQEDSAVYLCASSSSEDGTDYGYTFGSGTRLTVV.